Listed below are T cell receptor beta chains from one sample, sequenced in a study of early T cells in non-severe SARS-CoV-2 infection. TCRdb itself ran the 5' RACE reads through MiXCR, one entry per CDR3 protein. This table holds roughly 53,000 distinct CDR3 sequences, 12% found once. Sequences were derived from whole blood, sampled at baseline. Receptors were obtained from an adult who was a healthcare worker with PCR-confirmed SARS-CoV-2 infection or an uninfected control (not recorded which). CDR3s include the opening cysteine and the closing phenylalanine or tryptophan. The order of the fields is J gene, clone size, D gene, V gene, CDR3 DNA, CDR3 protein. D genes are given only for firm matches. Clone size is shown for a subset of rows, as once, few, many or a class of expanded clone.

TRBJ1-1 | many | NA | TRBV20-1 | TGCAGTGCTACTTTGGACGCTGACACTGAAGCTTTCTTT | CSATLDADTEAFF
TRBJ2-1 | few | TRBD1 | TRBV6-2/TRBV6-3 | TGTGCCAGCAATCTTGGGACAGGGAATGAGCAGTTCTTC | CASNLGTGNEQFF
TRBJ1-6 | many | NA | TRBV7-8 | TGTGCCAGCAGCTTAGCGGGGAGGGTTATGTTTAATTCACCCCTCCACTTT | CASSLAGRVMFNSPLHF
TRBJ2-5 | few | NA | TRBV19 | TGTGCCAGTAGTATATTATGGGCGGTTCAGGAGACCCAGTACTTC | CASSILWAVQETQYF
TRBJ1-4 | few | NA | TRBV12-3/TRBV12-4 | TGTGCCAGCAGTTTTCGCAAGGCAGATGAAAAACTGTTTTTT | CASSFRKADEKLFF
TRBJ1-2 | few | NA | TRBV7-9 | TGTGCCAGCAGCTTAGCCATCCGGTATGGCTACACCTTC | CASSLAIRYGYTF
TRBJ2-3 | NA | TRBD2 | TRBV20-1 | TGCAGTGCTGGGAGACTAGCGGGAGGCACAGATACGCAGTATTTT | CSAGRLAGGTDTQYF
TRBJ1-3 | NA | NA | TRBV4-3 | TGCGCCAGCAGCCAAGAATTGGGCAGGGGTGGAAACACCATATATTTT | CASSQELGRGGNTIYF
TRBJ2-7 | few | TRBD2 | TRBV11-2 | TGTGCCAGCAGCTTACTATTAGCGGGAGATCGCTACGAGCAGTACTTC | CASSLLLAGDRYEQYF
TRBJ1-1 | few | NA | TRBV9 | TGTGCCAGCAGCGTAGGACCGCCGAACACTGAAGCTTTCTTT | CASSVGPPNTEAFF
TRBJ2-3 | many | TRBD2 | TRBV7-8 | TGTGCCAGCAGCTTTAGGACCCGACTAGCGGGAGTAGATACGCAGTATTTT | CASSFRTRLAGVDTQYF
TRBJ2-7 | NA | TRBD1 | TRBV20-1 | TGCAGTGCTAGAGATCCCAGGGACAGGGGGTCTAGCGAGCAGTACTTC | CSARDPRDRGSSEQYF
TRBJ2-1 | many | TRBD2 | TRBV11-2 | TGTGCCACCATGCCTTTCGCGGGAGGTGCTAATGAGCAGTTCTTC | CATMPFAGGANEQFF
TRBJ2-7 | NA | NA | TRBV4-3 | TGCGCCAGCAGCCAGGGCGACAGTTACGAGCAGTACTTC | CASSQGDSYEQYF
TRBJ2-5 | NA | NA | TRBV5-6 | TGTGCCAGCAGCACTACGTACCAAGAGACCCAGTACTTC | CASSTTYQETQYF
TRBJ2-7 | NA | NA | TRBV7-2 | TGTGCCAGCAGCTTAGGCGGGTCGGGGCGCGAGCAGTACTTC | CASSLGGSGREQYF
TRBJ2-5 | NA | NA | TRBV2 | TGTGCCAGCACAAGGGCAGAGACCCAGTACTTC | CASTRAETQYF
TRBJ2-7 | few | TRBD2 | TRBV27 | TGTGCCAGCAGTGGGGTTAGCGGGAGTCTTCCCTACGAGCAGTACTTC | CASSGVSGSLPYEQYF
TRBJ1-3 | few | NA | TRBV12-3/TRBV12-4 | TGTGCCAGCAGGAAAATATCGGACTCTGGAAACACCATATATTTT | CASRKISDSGNTIYF
TRBJ2-5 | NA | NA | TRBV12-5 | TGTGCTAGTGGTTTGGTAGAGACCCAGTACTTC | CASGLVETQYF
TRBJ2-7 | few | TRBD1 | TRBV4-2 | TGTGCCAGCAGCCAAGATGGGACAGGCTACGAGCAGTACTTC | CASSQDGTGYEQYF
TRBJ2-2 | many | NA | TRBV7-9 | TGTGCCAGCAGGCCCGCGTTGGCGGGCCCGAACACCGGGGAGCTGTTTTTT | CASRPALAGPNTGELFF
TRBJ2-7 | few | TRBD2 | TRBV7-2 | TGTGCCAGCAGCCCGGGACTAGCGGGAACCTACGAGCAGTACTTC | CASSPGLAGTYEQYF
TRBJ1-1 | few | NA | TRBV18 | TGTGCCAGCTCACCTTACAGGGATGAAGCTTTCTTT | CASSPYRDEAFF
TRBJ2-3 | medium-sized | NA | TRBV19 | TGTGCCAGTAGGCGTGGGACCTACACAGATACGCAGTATTTT | CASRRGTYTDTQYF
TRBJ2-7 | many | TRBD2 | TRBV18 | TGTGCCAGCTCACCGAGGACTAGCGGGGCCTACGAGCAGTACTTC | CASSPRTSGAYEQYF
TRBJ2-5 | NA | NA | TRBV11-1 | TGTGTCAGCAGCTCCTCCAGGGGATGGAAGACCCAGTACTTC | CVSSSSRGWKTQYF
TRBJ2-2 | few | NA | TRBV20-1 | TGCAGTGCTAGTGCCGCTTCCGGGGAGCTGTTTTTT | CSASAASGELFF
TRBJ2-7 | few | NA | TRBV12-3/TRBV12-4 | TGTGCCAGCACCTCTGGGGGACTCTGGGGGTACGAGCAGTACTTC | CASTSGGLWGYEQYF
TRBJ1-2 | NA | TRBD1 | TRBV4-2 | TGTGCCAGCAGCCAAGATCGGACAGGGGGGACACTTAACTATGGCTACACCTTC | CASSQDRTGGTLNYGYTF
TRBJ1-1 | few | NA | TRBV2 | TGTGCCAGCAGTTCCAGACAGGAGACTGAAGCTTTCTTT | CASSSRQETEAFF
TRBJ1-1 | NA | NA | TRBV9 | TGTGCCAGCAGCGTAGGGACGACAGAAAAGAACACTGAAGCTTTCTTT | CASSVGTTEKNTEAFF
TRBJ2-3 | NA | NA | TRBV29-1 | TGCAGCGTTGTTTCCGGCACAGATACGCAGTATTTT | CSVVSGTDTQYF
TRBJ2-7 | few | NA | TRBV28 | TGTGCCAGCAGCCCTCAACGAACTCCCTACGAGCAGTACTTC | CASSPQRTPYEQYF
TRBJ2-3 | NA | NA | TRBV2 | TGTGCCAGCAGTGAATGGAAAGGAACTAGCACAGATACGCAGTATTTT | CASSEWKGTSTDTQYF
TRBJ2-1 | NA | TRBD2 | TRBV18 | TGTGCCAGCTCAACGGGAGGGCCTGGCAATGAGCAGTTCTTC | CASSTGGPGNEQFF
TRBJ2-7 | NA | NA | TRBV7-2 | TGTGTCAGCAGCTTGGGTCGGGAGCAGGTCGAGCAGTACTTC | CVSSLGREQVEQYF
TRBJ2-3 | many | NA | TRBV5-6 | TGTGCCAGCAGCTTGGGAGCTTCTGCCCGAGATACGCAGTATTTT | CASSLGASARDTQYF
TRBJ1-2 | few | NA | TRBV7-9 | TGTGCCAGCAGCTTCAGCAGGGGATCCTATGGCTACACCTTC | CASSFSRGSYGYTF
TRBJ2-5 | NA | NA | TRBV4-2 | TGTGCCAGCAGCCAAGGGCAGCGGTTACAACAAGAGACCCAGTACTTC | CASSQGQRLQQETQYF
TRBJ2-7 | few | NA | TRBV6-5 | TGTGCCAGCAGTGAGACTAGGAGCTCCTACGAGCAGTACTTC | CASSETRSSYEQYF
TRBJ1-1 | NA | NA | TRBV20-1 | TGCAGTGCTACTTCTAGGGTGAACACTGAAGCTTTCTTT | CSATSRVNTEAFF